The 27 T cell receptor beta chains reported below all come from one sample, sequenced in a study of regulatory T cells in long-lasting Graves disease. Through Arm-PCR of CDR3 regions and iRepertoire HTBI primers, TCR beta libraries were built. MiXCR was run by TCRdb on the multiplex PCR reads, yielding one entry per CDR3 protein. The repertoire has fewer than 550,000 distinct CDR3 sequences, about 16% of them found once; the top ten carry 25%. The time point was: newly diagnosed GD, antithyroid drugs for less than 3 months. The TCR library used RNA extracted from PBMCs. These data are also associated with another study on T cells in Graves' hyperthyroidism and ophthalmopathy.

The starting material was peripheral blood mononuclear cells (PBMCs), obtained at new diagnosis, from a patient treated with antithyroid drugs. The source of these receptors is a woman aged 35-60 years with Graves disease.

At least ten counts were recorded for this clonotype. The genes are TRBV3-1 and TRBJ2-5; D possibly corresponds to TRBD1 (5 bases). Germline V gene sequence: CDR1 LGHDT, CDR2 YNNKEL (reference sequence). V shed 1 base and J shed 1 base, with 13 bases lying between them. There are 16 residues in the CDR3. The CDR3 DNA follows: TGTGCCAGCAGCCAAGTCCCCTCAGGGATCCAAGAGACCCAGTACTTC. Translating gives CASSQVPSGIQETQYF.

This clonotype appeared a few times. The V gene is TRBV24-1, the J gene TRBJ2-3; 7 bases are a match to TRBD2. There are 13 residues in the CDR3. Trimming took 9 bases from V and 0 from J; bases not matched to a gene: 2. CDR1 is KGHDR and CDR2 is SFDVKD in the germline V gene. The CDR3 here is CATAGDSTDTQYF. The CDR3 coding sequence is TGTGCCACCGCGGGGGATAGCACAGATACGCAGTATTTT.

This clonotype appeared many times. CDR3 sequence (DNA): TGTGCCAGCACCGTCACAGGGGGGCTTACCGGGGAGCTGTTTTTT. Translation: CASTVTGGLTGELFF. The chain uses TRBV11-2 and TRBJ2-2, with 8 bases lining up with TRBD1. V lost 7 bases and J lost 5; bases outside the gene matches: 9. The V gene's germline CDR1 is SGHAT and CDR2 FQNNGV. CDR3 length equals 15 residues.

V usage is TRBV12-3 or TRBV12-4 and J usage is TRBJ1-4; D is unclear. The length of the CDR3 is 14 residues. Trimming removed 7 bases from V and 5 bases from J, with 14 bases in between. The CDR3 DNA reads TGTGCCAGCAATAAGGGATTCGTGAATGAAAAACTGTTTTTT. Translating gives CASNKGFVNEKLFF.

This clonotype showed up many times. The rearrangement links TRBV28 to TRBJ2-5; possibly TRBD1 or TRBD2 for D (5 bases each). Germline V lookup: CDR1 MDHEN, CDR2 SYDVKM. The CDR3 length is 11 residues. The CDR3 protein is CAWGPPETQYF. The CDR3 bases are TGTGCATGGGGACCTCCGGAGACCCAGTACTTC.

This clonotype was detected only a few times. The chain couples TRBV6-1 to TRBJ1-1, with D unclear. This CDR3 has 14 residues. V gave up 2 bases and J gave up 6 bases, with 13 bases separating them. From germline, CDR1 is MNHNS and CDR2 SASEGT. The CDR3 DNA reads TGTGCCAGCAGTGAATATTGGGATCGCCCTGAAGCTTTCTTT. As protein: CASSEYWDRPEAFF.

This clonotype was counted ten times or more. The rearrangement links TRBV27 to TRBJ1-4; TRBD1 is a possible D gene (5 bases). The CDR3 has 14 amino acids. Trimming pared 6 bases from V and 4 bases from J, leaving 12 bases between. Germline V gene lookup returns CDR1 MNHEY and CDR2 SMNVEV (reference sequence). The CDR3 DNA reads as TGTGCCAGCAGCCTGGGACTGCGTAATGAAAAACTGTTTTTT. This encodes CASSLGLRNEKLFF.

The CDR3 here is CASSTPAGKLSYEQYF. In DNA form, the CDR3 reads TGTGCCAGCAGCACCCCCGCAGGGAAGCTCTCCTACGAGCAGTACTTC. The chain uses TRBV7-6 and TRBJ2-7, with D perhaps matching TRBD1 (5 bases). The CDR3 length is 16 residues. Per the germline V gene, CDR1 is SGHVS and CDR2 is FNYEAQ. The V and J ends lost 5 bases and 0 bases respectively, with 17 bases between them.

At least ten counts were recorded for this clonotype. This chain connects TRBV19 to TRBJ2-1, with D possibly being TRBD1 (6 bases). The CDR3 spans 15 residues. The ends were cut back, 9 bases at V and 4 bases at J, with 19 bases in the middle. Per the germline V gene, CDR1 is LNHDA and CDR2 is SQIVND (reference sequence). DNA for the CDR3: TGTGCCAGCGACTTTGGGGGCTCGCATTACAATGAGCAGTTCTTC. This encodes CASDFGGSHYNEQFF.

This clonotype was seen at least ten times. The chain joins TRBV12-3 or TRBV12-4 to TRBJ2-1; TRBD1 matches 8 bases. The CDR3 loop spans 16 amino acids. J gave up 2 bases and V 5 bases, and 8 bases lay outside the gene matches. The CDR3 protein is CASSRLDRGPYNEQFF. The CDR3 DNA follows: TGTGCCAGCAGTCGACTCGACAGGGGTCCCTACAATGAGCAGTTCTTC.

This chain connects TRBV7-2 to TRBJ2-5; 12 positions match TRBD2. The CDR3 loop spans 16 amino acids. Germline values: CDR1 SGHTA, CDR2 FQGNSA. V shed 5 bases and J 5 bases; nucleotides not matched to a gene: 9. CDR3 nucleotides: TGTGCCAGCAGCCTCCCGGGACTAGCGGGTGGGGAGACCCAGTACTTC. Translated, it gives CASSLPGLAGGETQYF. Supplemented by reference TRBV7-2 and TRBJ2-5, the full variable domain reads GAGVSQSPSNKVTEKGKDVELRCDPISGHTALYWYRQSLGQGLEFLIYFQGNSAPDKSGLPSDRFSAERTGGSVSTLTIQRTQQEDSAVYLCASSLPGLAGGETQYFGPGTRLLVL.

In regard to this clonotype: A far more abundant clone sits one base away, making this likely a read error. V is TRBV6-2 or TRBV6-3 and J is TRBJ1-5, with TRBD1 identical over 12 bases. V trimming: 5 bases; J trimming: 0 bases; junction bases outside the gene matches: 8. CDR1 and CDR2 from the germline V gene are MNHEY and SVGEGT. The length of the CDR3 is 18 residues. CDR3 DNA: TGTGCCAGCAGTGCCCAGGGGACAGGGGGCATTAGCAATCAGCCCCAGCATTTT. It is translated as CASSAQGTGGISNQPQHF.

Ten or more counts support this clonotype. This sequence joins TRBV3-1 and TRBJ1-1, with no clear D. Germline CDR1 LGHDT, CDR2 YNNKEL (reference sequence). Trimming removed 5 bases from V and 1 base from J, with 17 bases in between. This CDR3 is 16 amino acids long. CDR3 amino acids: CASSFRNSAPNTEAFF. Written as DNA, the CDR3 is TGTGCCAGCAGCTTCCGAAATTCTGCCCCGAACACTGAAGCTTTCTTT.

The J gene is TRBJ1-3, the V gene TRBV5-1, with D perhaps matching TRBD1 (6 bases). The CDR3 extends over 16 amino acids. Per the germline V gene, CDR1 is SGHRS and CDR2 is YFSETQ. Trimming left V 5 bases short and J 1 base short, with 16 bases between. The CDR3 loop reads CASSNPGTGSGNTIYF. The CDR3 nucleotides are TGCGCCAGCAGTAACCCAGGAACAGGGTCTGGAAACACCATATATTTT.

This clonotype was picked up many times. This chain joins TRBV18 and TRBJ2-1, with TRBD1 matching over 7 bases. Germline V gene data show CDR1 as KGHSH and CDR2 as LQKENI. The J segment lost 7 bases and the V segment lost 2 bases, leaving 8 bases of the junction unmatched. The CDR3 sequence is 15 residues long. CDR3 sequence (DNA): TGTGCCAGCTCACCAAATCGGCAGGGGGTGAATGAGCAGTTCTTC. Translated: CASSPNRQGVNEQFF.

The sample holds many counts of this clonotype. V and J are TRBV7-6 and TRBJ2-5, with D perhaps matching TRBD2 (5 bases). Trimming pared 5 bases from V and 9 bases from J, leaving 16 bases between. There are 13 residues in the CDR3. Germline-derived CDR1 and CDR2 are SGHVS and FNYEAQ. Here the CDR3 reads CASSPRTAQPQYF. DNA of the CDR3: TGTGCCAGCAGCCCTCGGACTGCGCAGCCCCAGTACTTC.

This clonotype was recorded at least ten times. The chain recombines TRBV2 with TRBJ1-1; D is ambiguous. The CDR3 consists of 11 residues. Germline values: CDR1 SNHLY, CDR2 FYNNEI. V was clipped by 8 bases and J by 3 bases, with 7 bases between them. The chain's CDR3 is CASGRDTEAFF. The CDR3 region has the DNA TGTGCCAGCGGTCGCGACACTGAAGCTTTCTTT.

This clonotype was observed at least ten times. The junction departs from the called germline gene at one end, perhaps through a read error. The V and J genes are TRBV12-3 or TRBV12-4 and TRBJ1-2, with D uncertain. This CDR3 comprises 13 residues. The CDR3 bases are TGTGCCAGCAGCTTAGGACCTAACTATGGCTACACCTTC. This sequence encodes CASSLGPNYGYTF.

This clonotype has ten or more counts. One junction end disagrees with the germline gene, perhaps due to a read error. CDR3 nucleotides: TGTGCCAGCAGCGACAGAGTCTTC. This encodes CASSDRVF. This chain joins TRBV11-2 and TRBJ2-1; maybe TRBD1 (5 bases). The CDR3 consists of 8 residues. Per germline, CDR1 SGHAT and CDR2 FQNNGV.

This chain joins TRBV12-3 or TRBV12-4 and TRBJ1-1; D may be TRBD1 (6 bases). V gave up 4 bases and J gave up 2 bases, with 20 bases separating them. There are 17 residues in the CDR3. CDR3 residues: CASSSPTPRGYNTEAFF. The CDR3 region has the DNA TGTGCCAGCAGTTCCCCCACCCCCAGGGGTTATAACACTGAAGCTTTCTTT.

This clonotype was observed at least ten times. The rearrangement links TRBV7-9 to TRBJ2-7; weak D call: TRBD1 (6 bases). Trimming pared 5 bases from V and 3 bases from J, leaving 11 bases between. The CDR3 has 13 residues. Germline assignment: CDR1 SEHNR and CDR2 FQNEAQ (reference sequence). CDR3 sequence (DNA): TGTGCCAGCAGCACGACAGGTCTCTACGAGCAGTACTTC. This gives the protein CASSTTGLYEQYF.

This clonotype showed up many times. CDR3 DNA: TGTGCTAGTGGTTTGGGGTCGGAGACCCAGTACTTC. Its translation: CASGLGSETQYF. The V call is TRBV12-5, the J call TRBJ2-5, with no clear D. V was shortened by 1 base and J by 5 bases, with 5 bases between the two germline ends. Germline assignment: CDR1 LGHNT and CDR2 FRNRAP. This CDR3 has 12 residues.

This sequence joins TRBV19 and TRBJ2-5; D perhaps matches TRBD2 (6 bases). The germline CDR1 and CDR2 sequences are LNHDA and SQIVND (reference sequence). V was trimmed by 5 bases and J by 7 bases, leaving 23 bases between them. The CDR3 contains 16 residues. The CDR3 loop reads CASSAARLVSSGTQYF. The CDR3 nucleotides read TGTGCCAGTAGTGCTGCCCGACTAGTCTCATCTGGGACCCAGTACTTC.

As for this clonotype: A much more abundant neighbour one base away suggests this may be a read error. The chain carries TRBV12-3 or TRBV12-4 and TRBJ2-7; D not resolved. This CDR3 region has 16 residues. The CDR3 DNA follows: TGTGTCAGCAGCCTGTCGTCACAGATCGACTCCTACGAGCAGTACTTC. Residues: CVSSLSSQIDSYEQYF.

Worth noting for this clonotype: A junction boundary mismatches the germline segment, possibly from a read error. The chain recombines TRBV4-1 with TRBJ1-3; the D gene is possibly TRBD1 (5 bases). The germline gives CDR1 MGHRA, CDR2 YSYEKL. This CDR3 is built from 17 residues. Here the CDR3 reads CASGPSGGDPSGNTIYF. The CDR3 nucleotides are TGTGCCAGCGGTCCGTCGGGGGGTGATCCCTCTGGAAACACCATATATTTT.

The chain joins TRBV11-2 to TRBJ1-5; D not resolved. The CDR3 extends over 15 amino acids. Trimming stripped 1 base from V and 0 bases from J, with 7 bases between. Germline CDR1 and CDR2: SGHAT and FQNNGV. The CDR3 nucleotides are TGTGCCAGCAGCTTAGCACACCATAGCAATCAGCCCCAGCATTTT. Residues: CASSLAHHSNQPQHF.

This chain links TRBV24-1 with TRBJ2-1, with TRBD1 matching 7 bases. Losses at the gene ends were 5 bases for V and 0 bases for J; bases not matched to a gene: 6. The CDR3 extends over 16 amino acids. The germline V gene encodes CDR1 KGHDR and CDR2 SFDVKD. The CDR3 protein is CATSGVTGSSYNEQFF. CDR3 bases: TGTGCCACCAGTGGCGTGACAGGGAGCTCCTACAATGAGCAGTTCTTC.